This T cell receptor beta chain is from a study of blood T cell repertoires in COVID-19. Germline lookup yields CDR1 MGHRA and CDR2 YSYEKL. This CDR3 contains 15 residues. V lost 5 bases and J 4 bases, leaving 17 bases between the germline ends. Per the original methods: The authors estimated nucleated cell counts from reference gene primer amplification. Sequenced by immunoSEQ multiplex PCR; TCRdb stores in-frame clones only, minus some. V, J and clone size were drawn from that table, and D and trimming were deduced from the DNA. The profile shows 95,000 to 150,000 clones, 84% of them singletons. Across fewer than 25 US areas, participants ranged in age from roughly 18 to 95 years. Membership in each cohort depended on participant-reported clinical history. Donors of Cohort 3 who recovered were those that had two negative PCRs, clearance, or symptom resolution.

V gene TRBV4-1 combines with J gene TRBJ1-1; D is possibly TRBD1 (5 bases). The source of this sequence is a woman aged 30 to 39 who had recovered from COVID-19. Material: PBMCs or T cells enriched from blood (not recorded which). The CDR3 sequence: CASSSIGASSTEAFF. The CDR3 DNA follows: TGCGCCAGCAGCTCGATTGGGGCGTCCAGCACTGAAGCTTTCTTT.